Listed below are T cell receptor beta chains from one sample, sequenced in a study of shared clonotypes between healthy human individuals. Generated by immunoSEQ multiplex PCR, the TCRdb table keeps only in-frame clones and is missing some. This sample has around 530,000 clones, with about 80% found just once. The sample taken for sequencing was PBMCs. These receptors were obtained from a woman between 35 and 50 years old in good health. Some clones in this sample may be carry-over from other donors' samples. Both conserved end residues are part of each CDR3. A D gene is named only where the DNA matches it firmly. The size field is filled for only some rows; it gives once, few, many or a size class.

J	V	size	D	DNA	CDR3
TRBJ2-6	TRBV7-3	many	NA	TGTGCCAGCAGCTCGGAACTTGGGGCCAACGTCCTGACTTTC	CASSSELGANVLTF
TRBJ2-5	TRBV11-1	NA	NA	TGTGCCAGCAGCCAGTCGGGAAAAGAGACCCAGTACTTC	CASSQSGKETQYF
TRBJ2-5	TRBV11-2	NA	TRBD1	TGTGCCAGCAGCTGGGCAGGGGGAGAGACCCAGTACTTC	CASSWAGGETQYF
TRBJ1-5	TRBV6-1	NA	NA	TGTGCCAGCAGTTTAATGACAGGTTCCAATCAGCCCCAGCATTTT	CASSLMTGSNQPQHF
TRBJ2-1	TRBV6-5	NA	TRBD2	TGTGCCAGCACTAGCGGGAGGAATGAGCAGTTCTTC	CASTSGRNEQFF
TRBJ2-3	TRBV9	NA	NA	TGTGCCAGCAGCCCGCAAGGGACAGATACGCAGTATTTT	CASSPQGTDTQYF
TRBJ2-7	TRBV6-6	once	TRBD1	TGTGCCAGCAGTTACCGACAGGGGACGAACGAGCAGTACTTC	CASSYRQGTNEQYF
TRBJ2-1	TRBV19	NA	NA	TGTGCCAGTAGTCCGGGACGACGCAATGAGCAGTTCTTC	CASSPGRRNEQFF
TRBJ2-6	TRBV6-1	many	NA	TGTGCCAGCAGTGGGGGGGACTCTGGGGCCAACGTCCTGACTTTC	CASSGGDSGANVLTF
TRBJ2-1	TRBV15	NA	TRBD2	TGTGCCGCTAGGCTAGCGGGAGGGAATGAGCAGTTCTTC	CAARLAGGNEQFF
TRBJ2-3	TRBV10-3	NA	NA	TGTGCCATCAAGGACAACACAGATACGCAGTATTTT	CAIKDNTDTQYF
TRBJ1-2	TRBV6-1	NA	NA	TGTGCCAGCAGTGAAGGGGGAGGGGGAAATGGCTACACCTTC	CASSEGGGGNGYTF
TRBJ2-7	TRBV14	NA	NA	TGTGCCAGCAGCCAAGATCTGCGAGCCGAGCAGTACTTC	CASSQDLRAEQYF
TRBJ2-5	TRBV6-1	NA	NA	TGTGCCAGCAGTGTGCAGGTTCAAGAGACCCAGTACTTC	CASSVQVQETQYF
TRBJ1-5	TRBV6-1	NA	TRBD1	TGTGCCATCAGTGAGGGGGCTTTTGGGAGCAATCAGCCCCAGCATTTT	CAISEGAFGSNQPQHF
TRBJ2-3	TRBV11-2	NA	TRBD2	TGTGCCAGCAGCTTAATGGTAGCGGGAGTGCAGTATTTT	CASSLMVAGVQYF
TRBJ2-5	TRBV28	NA	TRBD1	TGTGCCAGCAGTTTAAGGGGGCTTTGGGAGACCCAGTACTTC	CASSLRGLWETQYF
TRBJ2-7	TRBV5-1	NA	TRBD1	TGCGCCAGCAGCCCGGGACAGGGGTTTTTGGAGCAGTACTTC	CASSPGQGFLEQYF
TRBJ2-5	TRBV5-4	NA	TRBD2	TGTGCCAGCAGCTTGCCCCCCCTAGCGGGACAAGAGACCCAGTACTTC	CASSLPPLAGQETQYF
TRBJ2-2	TRBV7-7	NA	TRBD1	TGTGCTAGCAGCATACGACAGGGGCCGAACACCGGGGAGCTGTTTTTT	CASSIRQGPNTGELFF
TRBJ2-7	TRBV13	NA	NA	TGTGCCAGCAGCTTAGAAGGAAGGGGCCGCTCCTACGAGCAGTACTTC	CASSLEGRGRSYEQYF
TRBJ2-5	TRBV25-1	NA	NA	TGTGCCAGCAGTGGTCAGAGGGGCCTTGGCGAGACCCAGTACTTC	CASSGQRGLGETQYF